These 28 T cell receptor beta chains were sequenced from one sample in a study of Ad26.COV2.S vaccination and SARS-CoV-2 variants. This sample's treatment: roughly 18 received Ad26.COV2.S at low or high dose, single or two shots; 5 received placebo; per-sample allocation not given. All samples were drawn on day 63, counting from the first vaccine or placebo injection. Only in-frame clones appear in the TCRdb table, and some are missing; sequencing was by immunoSEQ multiplex PCR. The sample gives around 340,000 clones, more than 85% of which show up once; approximately 5% is in the top ten. The sample consisted of peripheral blood, taken in a trial of Ad26.COV2.S vaccine versus placebo. The source of these receptors is a person between 18 and 59 years old who received the Ad26.COV2.S COVID-19 vaccine or a placebo.

This chain joins TRBV2 and TRBJ1-2; possible D gene TRBD1, 6 bases. Germline V gene sequence: CDR1 SNHLY, CDR2 FYNNEI. Between the trimmed V and J ends, which lost 6 bases and 4 bases, there was a span of 12 bases. This CDR3 spans 13 amino acids. The CDR3 coding sequence is TGTGCCAGCAGCCCCGGGACAAGCTATGGCTACACCTTC. It yields the protein CASSPGTSYGYTF.

The rearrangement joins TRBV5-1 to TRBJ2-1; possibly TRBD1 for D (6 bases). The germline CDR1 and CDR2 sequences are SGHRS and YFSETQ. V was cut by 0 bases and J by 8 bases, with 12 bases left in between. The CDR3 is made up of 14 amino acids. The CDR3 bases are TGCGCCAGCAGCTTGGCCATGCAGGGGTATGAGCAGTTCTTC. The encoded protein is CASSLAMQGYEQFF.

In this sample, this clone turned up once. The chain has TRBV19 and TRBJ2-5; D is unresolved. The CDR3 runs to 13 residues. The ends were cut back, 4 bases at V and 1 base at J, with 7 bases in the middle. Germline values: CDR1 LNHDA, CDR2 SQIVND (reference sequence). CDR3 DNA sequence: TGTGCCAGTAGTAGGCTGGGCCAAGAGACCCAGTACTTC. Its protein is CASSRLGQETQYF.

Here the CDR3 reads CASSEDRVITYNSPLHF. CDR3 DNA: TGTGCCAGCAGTGAAGACAGGGTGATTACCTATAATTCACCCCTCCACTTT. The chain recombines TRBV2 with TRBJ1-6, with D maybe TRBD1 (6 bases). The ends were cut back, 1 base at V and 2 bases at J, with 12 bases in the middle. This CDR3 region has 17 residues. CDR1 is SNHLY, CDR2 FYNNEI, per germline.

The genes are TRBV7-2 and TRBJ2-3, with 13 bases fitting TRBD2. V lost 5 bases and J lost 3; bases outside the gene matches: 5. Germline V gene data show CDR1 as SGHTA and CDR2 as FQGNSA. The CDR3 is 16 amino acids. CDR3 sequence reads: CASSPQTSGGTDTQYF. The CDR3 nucleotides are TGTGCCAGCAGCCCTCAGACTAGCGGGGGGACAGATACGCAGTATTTT. The variable domain in full, with the rest retrieved from reference TRBV7-2 and TRBJ2-3, is GAGVSQSPSNKVTEKGKDVELRCDPISGHTALYWYRQSLGQGLEFLIYFQGNSAPDKSGLPSDRFSAERTGGSVSTLTIQRTQQEDSAVYLCASSPQTSGGTDTQYFGPGTRLTVL.

The chain links TRBV2 to TRBJ2-1; D is perhaps TRBD1 (5 bases). The CDR3 loop spans 18 amino acids. V lost 8 bases, J lost 6 bases, and 29 bases lay in between. Germline CDR1 is SNHLY and CDR2 is FYNNEI. CDR3 coding DNA: TGTGCCAGCCCCACCGGGTCAGGGAAGTTCACGGTCGGCAATGAGCAGTTCTTC. Translated: CASPTGSGKFTVGNEQFF.

The rearrangement uses TRBV27 and TRBJ1-5, with 7 bases matching TRBD1. The germline CDR1 and CDR2 sequences are MNHEY and SMNVEV (reference sequence). The CDR3 consists of 17 residues. V was clipped by 8 bases and J by 0 bases; unmatched bases: 13. CDR3 nucleotides: TGTGCCAGCGGTCCCGGGACAGCCGACAATAGCAATCAGCCCCAGCATTTT. Translated: CASGPGTADNSNQPQHF.

The rearrangement links TRBV13 to TRBJ1-5; TRBD1 matches 8 bases. CDR1 and CDR2 from the germline V gene are PRHDT and FYEKMQ (reference sequence). V was pared by 4 bases and J by 3 bases, with 5 bases of the junction left unmatched. This CDR3 has 15 amino acids. CDR3 protein: CASSSRQGNNQPQHF. Written as DNA, the CDR3 is TGTGCCAGCAGCTCCCGACAGGGGAACAATCAGCCCCAGCATTTT.

This chain uses TRBV7-9 with TRBJ2-1, with TRBD2 identical over 7 bases. The CDR3 is 14 residues long. The V gene's germline CDR1 is SEHNR and CDR2 FQNEAQ (reference sequence). J gave up 4 bases and V 5 bases, and 5 bases lay outside the gene matches. CDR3 DNA: TGTGCCAGCAGCGGGACTACCTCTTACAATGAGCAGTTCTTC. As protein: CASSGTTSYNEQFF.

The chain carries TRBV7-2 and TRBJ1-6, with 7 bases fitting TRBD1. CDR3 length equals 17 residues. CDR1 and CDR2 (germline): SGHTA, FQGNSA. The V and J ends lost 0 bases and 10 bases, in that order; junction bases with no gene match: 12. CDR3 sequence: CASSLATPQGIGSPLHF. CDR3 nucleotides: TGTGCCAGCAGCTTAGCCACCCCACAGGGGATTGGATCACCCCTCCACTTT. Looking up the rest from reference TRBV7-2 and TRBJ1-6 gives the full variable domain: GAGVSQSPSNKVTEKGKDVELRCDPISGHTALYWYRQSLGQGLEFLIYFQGNSAPDKSGLPSDRFSAERTGGSVSTLTIQRTQQEDSAVYLCASSLATPQGIGSPLHFGNGTRLTVT.

The V call is TRBV7-8, the J call TRBJ2-1, with 9 bases aligning to TRBD1. V lost 5 bases and J lost 0; bases outside the gene matches: 2. The CDR3 covers 15 residues. Germline CDR1 reads SGHVS; CDR2 reads FQNEAQ. The CDR3, as DNA: TGTGCCAGCAGCATGACAGGGGGCTCCTACAATGAGCAGTTCTTC. The encoded protein is CASSMTGGSYNEQFF.

The chain is built from TRBV12-5 and TRBJ2-1; 11 bases align to TRBD1. V lost 6 bases and J lost 5; bases outside the gene matches: 6. Looked up from germline, CDR1 is LGHNT and CDR2 is FRNRAP. The CDR3 is made up of 15 amino acids. The CDR3: CASGLGQGDHNEQFF. CDR3 in DNA: TGTGCTAGTGGGCTGGGACAGGGGGACCACAATGAGCAGTTCTTC.

This sequence joins TRBV7-9 and TRBJ1-1; D is unclear. The CDR3 length is 14 residues. Germline loops: CDR1 SEHNR, CDR2 FQNEAQ (reference sequence). The germline V and J ends were trimmed by 1 base and 3 bases, with 9 bases remaining between them. CDR3 in amino acids: CASSLEAGYTEAFF. CDR3 coding DNA: TGTGCCAGCAGCTTAGAGGCGGGCTACACTGAAGCTTTCTTT. The whole variable domain, remainder taken from reference TRBV7-9 and TRBJ1-1, is DTGVSQNPRHKITKRGQNVTFRCDPISEHNRLYWYRQTLGQGPEFLTYFQNEAQLEKSRLLSDRFSAERPKGSFSTLEIQRTEQGDSAMYLCASSLEAGYTEAFFGQGTRLTVV.

The CDR3 region is CASSLGGQGDGGELFF. CDR3 bases: TGTGCCAGCAGCTTAGGGGGACAGGGTGACGGCGGGGAGCTGTTTTTT. The chain employs TRBV7-8 and TRBJ2-2; TRBD1 agrees at 9 bases. The germline gives CDR1 SGHVS, CDR2 FQNEAQ. After removal of 1 base from V and 7 bases from J, the junction contained 7 bases not matched to a gene. The CDR3 has 16 amino acids.

The chain is built from TRBV5-8 and TRBJ2-3, with no clear D. The CDR3 is made up of 13 amino acids. CDR1 and CDR2 from the germline V gene are SGHTS and YDEGEE. Trimming removed 0 bases at V and 9 bases at J, with 11 bases between. CDR3 region: CASSLGTLETQYF. DNA of the CDR3: TGTGCCAGCAGCTTGGGTACCCTAGAAACGCAGTATTTT.

The V call is TRBV29-1, the J call TRBJ2-5; a possible D gene is TRBD2 (6 bases). This CDR3 region has 12 residues. Trimming shortened V by 2 bases and J by 5 bases, and 9 bases separated the two germline ends. Germline CDR1 is SQVTM and CDR2 is ANQGSEA. CDR3 in DNA: TGCAGCGTTGAACTAGCGAGGGAGACCCAGTACTTC. It is translated as CSVELARETQYF.

The CDR3 is CASRPASRRTDTQYF. The CDR3 DNA is TGTGCCAGCAGACCGGCCAGCCGGCGCACAGATACGCAGTATTTT. The chain links TRBV7-2 to TRBJ2-3; D is unresolved. V lost 6 bases to trimming and J lost 1 base, with 14 bases between them. CDR3 length equals 15 residues. The germline gives CDR1 SGHTA, CDR2 FQGNSA.

In nucleotides, the CDR3 is TGTGCCAGCAGCCTGGACAGACAAGCGAACACCGGGGAGCTGTTTTTT. Amino acids: CASSLDRQANTGELFF. The V and J genes are TRBV7-9 and TRBJ2-2; possible D gene TRBD1, 6 bases. The germline V and J ends were trimmed by 5 bases and 0 bases, with 13 bases remaining between them. Germline assignment: CDR1 SEHNR and CDR2 FQNEAQ (reference sequence). This CDR3 has 16 amino acids. The whole variable domain, remainder taken from reference TRBV7-9 and TRBJ2-2, is DTGVSQNPRHKITKRGQNVTFRCDPISEHNRLYWYRQTLGQGPEFLTYFQNEAQLEKSRLLSDRFSAERPKGSFSTLEIQRTEQGDSAMYLCASSLDRQANTGELFFGEGSRLTVL.

DNA of the CDR3: TGTGCCAGCGGGCGGGGAGAGGGTTACAATGAGCAGTTCTTC. Its translation: CASGRGEGYNEQFF. This chain links TRBV2 with TRBJ2-1; a weak D match, TRBD2 (6 bases). This CDR3 comprises 14 residues. Trimming stripped 8 bases from V and 4 bases from J, with 15 bases between. CDR1 is SNHLY and CDR2 is FYNNEI in the germline V gene.

The genes are TRBV7-9 and TRBJ1-1; D is unresolved. Trimming took 1 base from V and 6 from J, leaving 3 bases between them. Per germline, CDR1 SEHNR and CDR2 FQNEAQ (reference sequence). The CDR3 consists of 11 residues. CDR3 sequence: CASSLEAEAFF. The CDR3 DNA follows: TGTGCCAGCAGCTTAGAGGCTGAAGCTTTCTTT.

Details on this clone: Other nucleotide sequences from this sample produce the same CDR3. V and J are TRBV7-9 and TRBJ1-1; no clear D. The CDR3 has 12 amino acids. Germline CDR1 and CDR2: SEHNR and FQNEAQ (reference sequence). V shed 5 bases and J shed 1 base, with 5 bases lying between them. The CDR3 is CASSLENTEAFF. As DNA, the CDR3 is TGTGCCAGCAGCCTGGAGAACACTGAAGCTTTCTTT. The full variable domain, rest sourced from reference TRBV7-9 and TRBJ1-1, is DTGVSQNPRHKITKRGQNVTFRCDPISEHNRLYWYRQTLGQGPEFLTYFQNEAQLEKSRLLSDRFSAERPKGSFSTLEIQRTEQGDSAMYLCASSLENTEAFFGQGTRLTVV.

The genes are TRBV4-2 and TRBJ2-6; D possibly corresponds to TRBD1 (6 bases). Germline CDR1 is LGHNA and CDR2 is YNFKEQ. The CDR3 has 18 amino acids. V lost 0 bases, J lost 0 bases, and 12 bases lay in between. CDR3 coding DNA: TGTGCCAGCAGCCAAGAGGGGGACACCGCCTCTGGGGCCAACGTCCTGACTTTC. This codes for CASSQEGDTASGANVLTF.

The chain links TRBV28 to TRBJ2-3; 7 positions agree with TRBD2. This CDR3 has 13 residues. V was clipped by 6 bases and J by 6 bases; unmatched bases: 6. CDR1 is MDHEN and CDR2 is SYDVKM in the germline V gene. The CDR3 reads CASSGERGDTQYF. Here the CDR3 DNA reads TGTGCCAGCAGCGGGGAGCGGGGTGATACGCAGTATTTT.

The V gene is TRBV18, the J gene TRBJ2-1; TRBD2 aligns across 9 bases. V gave up 1 base and J gave up 0 bases; unmatched junction bases: 7. CDR1 is KGHSH and CDR2 is LQKENI in the germline V gene. The CDR3 spans 18 residues. The CDR3 loop is CASSPLASGTSSYNEQFF. CDR3 bases: TGTGCCAGCTCACCACTGGCTAGCGGGACCAGCTCCTACAATGAGCAGTTCTTC.

The chain is built from TRBV7-8 and TRBJ2-1; D remains unclear. V lost 4 bases, J lost 0 bases, and 13 bases lay in between. CDR1 is SGHVS and CDR2 is FQNEAQ in the germline V gene. CDR3 length equals 16 residues. Here the CDR3 DNA reads TGTGCCAGCAGCTACCGCCCGGTGAGCTCCTACAATGAGCAGTTCTTC. Residues: CASSYRPVSSYNEQFF.

The rearrangement joins TRBV11-2 to TRBJ1-3; no clear D gene. Germline V lookup: CDR1 SGHAT, CDR2 FQNNGV. The ends were cut back, 1 base at V and 3 bases at J, with 7 bases in the middle. The CDR3 totals 14 residues. The CDR3 sequence is CASSLAPDGNTIYF. The CDR3 DNA reads TGTGCCAGCAGCTTAGCACCAGATGGAAACACCATATATTTT.

The genes are TRBV19 and TRBJ1-3; 7 bases are shared with TRBD1. The CDR3 covers 15 residues. The J segment lost 0 bases and the V segment lost 6 bases, leaving 5 bases of the junction unmatched. The germline CDR1 and CDR2 sequences are LNHDA and SQIVND (reference sequence). CDR3 amino acids: CASRGRDSSGNTIYF. Here the CDR3 DNA reads TGTGCCAGTAGGGGCAGGGACAGCTCTGGAAACACCATATATTTT. Complete variable domain (other parts from reference TRBV19 and TRBJ1-3): DGGITQSPKYLFRKEGQNVTLSCEQNLNHDAMYWYRQDPGQGLRLIYYSQIVNDFQKGDIAEGYSVSREKKESFPLTVTSAQKNPTAFYLCASRGRDSSGNTIYFGEGSWLTVV.

As for this clone: Other DNA sequences in the same sample also yield this CDR3. The chain employs TRBV7-9 and TRBJ2-1; 9 nucleotides align to TRBD2. This CDR3 has 16 amino acids. The J segment lost 0 bases and the V segment lost 5 bases, leaving 5 bases of the junction unmatched. Germline assignment: CDR1 SEHNR and CDR2 FQNEAQ (reference sequence). In nucleotides, the CDR3 is TGTGCCAGCAGCCCGACTAGCGGAAGCTCCTACAATGAGCAGTTCTTC. Translating gives CASSPTSGSSYNEQFF.